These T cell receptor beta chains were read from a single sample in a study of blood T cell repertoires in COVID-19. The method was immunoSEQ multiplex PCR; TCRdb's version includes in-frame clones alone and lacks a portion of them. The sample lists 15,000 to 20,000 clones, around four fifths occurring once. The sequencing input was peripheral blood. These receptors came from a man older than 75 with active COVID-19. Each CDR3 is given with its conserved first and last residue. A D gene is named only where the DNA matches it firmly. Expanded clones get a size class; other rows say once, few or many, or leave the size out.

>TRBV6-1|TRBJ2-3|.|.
TGTGCCAGCAGTGAAGGGGGCAAAGGAGATACGCAGTATTTT
CASSEGGKGDTQYF
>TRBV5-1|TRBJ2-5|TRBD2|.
TGCGCCAGCAGCTTAACAAGCGGGACTACCCAGTACTTC
CASSLTSGTTQYF
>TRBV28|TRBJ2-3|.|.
TGTGCCAGCAGTTTACAGGGTGATACGCAGTATTTT
CASSLQGDTQYF
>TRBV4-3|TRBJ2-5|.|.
TGCGCCAGCAGCCAAGATCTCTCGAGGGGGAAAGAGACCCAGTACTTC
CASSQDLSRGKETQYF
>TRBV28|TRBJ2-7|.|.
TGTGCCAGCAGTCCGCGGCGATACGAGCAGTACTTC
CASSPRRYEQYF
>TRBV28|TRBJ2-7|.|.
TGTGCCAGCAGTTCGACCGGCGGTATGGCCTACGAGCAGTACTTC
CASSSTGGMAYEQYF
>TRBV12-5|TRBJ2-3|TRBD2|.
TGTGCTAGTGGTTTGGGCAGGATAGCGGGAGGGCCCACAGATACGCAGTATTTT
CASGLGRIAGGPTDTQYF
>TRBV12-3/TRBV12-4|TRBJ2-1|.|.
TGTGCCAGCAGTGCCACTATCGCTGAGCAGTTCTTC
CASSATIAEQFF
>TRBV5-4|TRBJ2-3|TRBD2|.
TGTGCCCGACTAGCGGGCCACACAGATACGCAGTATTTT
CARLAGHTDTQYF
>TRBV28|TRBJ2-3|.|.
TGTGCCAGCAGTTTCAGGGAGGGACACACAGATACGCAGTATTTT
CASSFREGHTDTQYF
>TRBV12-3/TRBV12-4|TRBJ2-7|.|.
TGTGCCAGCAGTTTTAGTTACGAGCAGTACTTC
CASSFSYEQYF
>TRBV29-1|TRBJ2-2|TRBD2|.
TGCAGCGTTGGAGGACTAGCGAATCCCGCCGGGGAGCTGTTTTTT
CSVGGLANPAGELFF
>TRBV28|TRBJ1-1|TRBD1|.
TGTGCCAGCAGCCCGTCCCGGGACAGGGTCGATGCGGCTTTCTTT
CASSPSRDRVDAAFF
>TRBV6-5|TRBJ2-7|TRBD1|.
TGTGCCAGCAGCGGACCGGGACAGCCCTACGAGCAGTACTTC
CASSGPGQPYEQYF
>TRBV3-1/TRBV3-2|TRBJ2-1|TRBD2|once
TGTGCCAGCAGCCAAGAGCCGCCGCGAGAGGTAGCGGGAGTTGGAAATGAGCAGTTCTTC
CASSQEPPREVAGVGNEQFF
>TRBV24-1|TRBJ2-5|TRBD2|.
TGTGCCACCAGTGGTAACCAGCGGGGGGTACAAGAGACCCAGTACTTC
CATSGNQRGVQETQYF
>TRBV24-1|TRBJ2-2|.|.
TGTGCCACCAGTGATTTTGGCCGCCCTAGCAAGAGTTCCGGGGAGCTGTTTTTT
CATSDFGRPSKSSGELFF
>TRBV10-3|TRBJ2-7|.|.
TGTGCCATCGGCCGGCCTAGCGCCTCCTACGAGCAGTACTTC
CAIGRPSASYEQYF
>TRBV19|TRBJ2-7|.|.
TGTGCCACCTTTCGGACAAATAGTACGTGGGAGCAGTACTTC
CATFRTNSTWEQYF
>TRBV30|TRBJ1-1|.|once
TGTGCCTGGAGGACGACAGCGAACACTGAAGCTTTCTTT
CAWRTTANTEAFF
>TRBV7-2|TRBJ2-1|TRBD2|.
TGTGCCAGCAGCGAAGCTAGCGGGGGTAATGAGCAGTTCTTC
CASSEASGGNEQFF
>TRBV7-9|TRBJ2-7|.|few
TGTGCCAGCAGCTTCGGGGGAGGTGGGGAGCAGTACTTC
CASSFGGGGEQYF
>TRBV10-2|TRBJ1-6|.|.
TGCGCCAGCAGTGACAGGGTAGGATATTCACCCCTCCACTTT
CASSDRVGYSPLHF
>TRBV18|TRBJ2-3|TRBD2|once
TGTGCCAGCTCACCTCTTGTAGCGGGAGGCTCGATTACAGATACGCAGTATTTT
CASSPLVAGGSITDTQYF
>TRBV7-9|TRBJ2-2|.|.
TGTGCCAGCAGCACAGATGCCTCCCTAGAGCTGTTTTTT
CASSTDASLELFF
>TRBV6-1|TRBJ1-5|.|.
TGTGCCAGCAGTGAAATACCCGGACAGATACCTCAGCCCCAGCATTTT
CASSEIPGQIPQPQHF
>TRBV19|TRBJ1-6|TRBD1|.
TGTGCCAGTAGCAAGGACAGGAGGGATAATTCACCCCTCCACTTT
CASSKDRRDNSPLHF
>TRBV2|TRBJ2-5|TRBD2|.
TGTGCCAGCAGTCGGACTAGCGACCAGGAGACCCAGTACTTC
CASSRTSDQETQYF
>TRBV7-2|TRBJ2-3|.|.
TGTGCCAGCAGCTTTCGGACAGATACGCAGTATTTT
CASSFRTDTQYF
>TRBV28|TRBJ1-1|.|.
TGTGCCAGCAGTTTAGGGGGGGGGAGCACTGAAGCTTTCTTT
CASSLGGGSTEAFF
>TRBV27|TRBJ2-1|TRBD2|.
TGTGCCAGCAGTTGGAGCGGGAGGGCGGGGGATGAGCAGTTCTTC
CASSWSGRAGDEQFF
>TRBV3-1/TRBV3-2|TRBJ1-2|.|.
TGTGCCAGCAGCCAAGTGGGAGGGAATGGCTACACCTTC
CASSQVGGNGYTF
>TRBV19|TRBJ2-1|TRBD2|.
TGTGCCAGTAGTATAGGTCCTAGCGGGAGCGGTGAGCAGTTCTTC
CASSIGPSGSGEQFF
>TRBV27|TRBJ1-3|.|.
TGTGCCAGCAGTTTCAATCTGCTGAGCTCTGGAAACACCATATATTTT
CASSFNLLSSGNTIYF
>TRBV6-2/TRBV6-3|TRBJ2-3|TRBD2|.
TGTGCCAGCAGTTCTGGACTAGCGTCCGCAGATACGCAGTATTTT
CASSSGLASADTQYF
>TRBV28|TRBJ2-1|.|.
TGTGCCAGCAGTACCCACAGGGCCGAGCAGTTCTTC
CASSTHRAEQFF
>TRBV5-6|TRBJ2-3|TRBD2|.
TGTGCCAGCAGCTCACTAGCGGGAGGCACAGATACGCAGTATTTT
CASSSLAGGTDTQYF
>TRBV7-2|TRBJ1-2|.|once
TGTGCCAGCAACCTGGGGGGGGGAGGACTACTATATGGCTACACCTTC
CASNLGGGGLLYGYTF
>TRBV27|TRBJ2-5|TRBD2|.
TGTGCCAGCAGTTTAAGGTGGCCGGGACTAGCGGGAGGAGAGACCCAGTACTTC
CASSLRWPGLAGGETQYF
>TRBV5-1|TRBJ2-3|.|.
TGCGCCAGCAGCTCCGGGACACCAAGCACAGATACGCAGTATTTT
CASSSGTPSTDTQYF
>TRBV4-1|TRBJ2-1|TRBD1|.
TGCGCCAGCAGAAACATAGGGGGCCTATCCTACAATGAGCAGTTCTTC
CASRNIGGLSYNEQFF
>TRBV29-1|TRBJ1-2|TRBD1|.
TGCAGCTCAAGACAGGGGGCTAATGGCTACACCTTC
CSSRQGANGYTF
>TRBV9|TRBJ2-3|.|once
TGTGCCAGCAGCGTAGCCGCGGAGTTGAGCACAGATACGCAGTATTTT
CASSVAAELSTDTQYF
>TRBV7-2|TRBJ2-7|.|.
TGTGCCAGCAGCTTAGCGGGGCGGTCCTACGAGCAGTACTTC
CASSLAGRSYEQYF
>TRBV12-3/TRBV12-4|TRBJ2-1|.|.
TGTGCCAGCGTTCGGGGGGCGGATGAGCAGTTCTTC
CASVRGADEQFF
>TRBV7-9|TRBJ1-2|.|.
TGTGCCAGCAGCTTAGCGGTCCCGGGTAGCCGCTATCGCTACACCTTC
CASSLAVPGSRYRYTF
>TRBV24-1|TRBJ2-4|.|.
TGTGCCACCAGTGGCCCGGGACAACACATTCAGTACTTC
CATSGPGQHIQYF
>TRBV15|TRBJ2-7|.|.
TGTGCCACAACTCCGGGGTGGGTCCGGAGCTCCTACGAGCAGTACTTC
CATTPGWVRSSYEQYF
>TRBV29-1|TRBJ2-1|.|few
TGCAGCGTCCCACATTATTATGAGCAGTTCTTC
CSVPHYYEQFF
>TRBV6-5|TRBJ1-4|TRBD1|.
TGTGCCAGCGATCCAGGACAGGAATTACTGTTTTTT
CASDPGQELLFF
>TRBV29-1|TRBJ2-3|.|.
TGCAGCGTTGAAGATGAGAGCGGCACAGATACGCAGTATTTT
CSVEDESGTDTQYF
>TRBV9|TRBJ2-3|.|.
TGTGCCAGCAGCTACCAAGACGGGAGCGGCACAGATACGCAGTATTTT
CASSYQDGSGTDTQYF